This paragraph covers one T cell receptor beta chain sequence. The entry originates in a study of cytomegalovirus exposure and HLA in healthy donors. A multiplex PCR was run with 60 Vbeta primers and 13 Jbeta primers. Using immunoSEQ multiplex PCR, the repertoire was profiled, and TCRdb retains in-frame clones only, with some absent. The sample holds tens of thousands of clones, 77% seen once. This TCR was recovered from a male donor in good health and CMV-seropositive. Input material: PBMCs.

CDR3 DNA sequence: TGTGCCAGCAGCCTGGACAGAGTCTATGGCTACACCTTC. Translation: CASSLDRVYGYTF. The chain is built from TRBV7-8 and TRBJ1-2; TRBD1 is a possible D gene (6 bases). V lost 5 bases, J lost 4 bases, and 11 bases lay in between. The length of the CDR3 is 13 residues. Germline assignment: CDR1 SGHVS and CDR2 FQNEAQ.